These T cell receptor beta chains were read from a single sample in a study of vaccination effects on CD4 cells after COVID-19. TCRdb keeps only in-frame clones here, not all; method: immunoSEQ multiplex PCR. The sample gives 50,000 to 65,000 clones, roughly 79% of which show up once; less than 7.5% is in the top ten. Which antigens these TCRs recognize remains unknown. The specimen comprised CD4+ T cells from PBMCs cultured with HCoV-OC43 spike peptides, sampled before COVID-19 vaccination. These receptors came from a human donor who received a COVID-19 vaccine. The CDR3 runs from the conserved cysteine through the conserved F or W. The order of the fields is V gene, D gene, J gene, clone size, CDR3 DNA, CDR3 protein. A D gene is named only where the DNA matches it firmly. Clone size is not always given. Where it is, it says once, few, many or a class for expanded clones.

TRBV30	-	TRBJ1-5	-	TGTGCCTGGAGTTTTGAGGGATCTCAGCCCCAGCATTTT	CAWSFEGSQPQHF
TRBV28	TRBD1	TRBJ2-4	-	TGTGCCAGCAGATCACAGGGGGTTTTAGGCATTCAGTACTTC	CASRSQGVLGIQYF
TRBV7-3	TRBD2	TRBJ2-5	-	TGTGCCAGCAGCTTAGGAGGACTAGCGGGGGGTTTAGAGACCCAGTACTTC	CASSLGGLAGGLETQYF
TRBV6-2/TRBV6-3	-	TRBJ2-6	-	TGTGCCAGCAGTTACGAAAGTACCAGGGGACCCTCTGGGGCCAACGTCCTGACTTTC	CASSYESTRGPSGANVLTF
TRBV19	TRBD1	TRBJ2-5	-	TGTGCCAGTAGGAGGGACAGAGGGGAGACCCAGTACTTC	CASRRDRGETQYF
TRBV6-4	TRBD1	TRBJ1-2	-	TGTGCCAGCAGTGACTCGATGCGGGGGACAGGGCATGGCTACACCTTC	CASSDSMRGTGHGYTF
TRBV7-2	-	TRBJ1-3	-	TGTGCCAGCAGCTACCAGGGTGGATTAGCTGGAAACACCATATATTTT	CASSYQGGLAGNTIYF
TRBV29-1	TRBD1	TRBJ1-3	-	TGCAGCGCTAGGACAGGGGGTCGATCTGGAAACACCATATATTTT	CSARTGGRSGNTIYF
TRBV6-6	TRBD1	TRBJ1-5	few	TGTGCCAGCAGTTACTCGGGACAGCCAAATCAGCCCCAGCATTTT	CASSYSGQPNQPQHF
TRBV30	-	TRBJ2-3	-	TGTGCCTGGAGTGTACACCCAGATACGCAGTATTTT	CAWSVHPDTQYF
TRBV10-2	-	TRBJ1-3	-	TGCGCCAGCAGAGACCCGGCCTCTGGAAACACCATATATTTT	CASRDPASGNTIYF
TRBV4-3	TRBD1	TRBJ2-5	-	TGCGCCAGCAGCCAGGGGACAGGGATTGGGGAGACCCAGTACTTC	CASSQGTGIGETQYF
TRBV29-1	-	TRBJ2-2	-	TGCAGCGTTGTGTGGGGAAATCTGAACACCGGGGAGCTGTTTTTT	CSVVWGNLNTGELFF
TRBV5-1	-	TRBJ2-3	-	TGCGCCAGCAGCTTTTCGGGGGGCACAGATACGCAGTATTTT	CASSFSGGTDTQYF
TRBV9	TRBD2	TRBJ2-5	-	TGTGCCAGCAGTCTTATAGCGGGAAGCCAAGAGACCCAGTACTTC	CASSLIAGSQETQYF
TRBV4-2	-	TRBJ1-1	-	TGTGCCAGCAGCCAAGGCCAGATGTTTGATGAAGCTTTCTTT	CASSQGQMFDEAFF
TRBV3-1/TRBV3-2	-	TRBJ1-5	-	TGTGCCAGCAGCCAAGGTGTGGCGCCCCAGCATTTT	CASSQGVAPQHF
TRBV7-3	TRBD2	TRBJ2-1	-	TGTGCCAGCAGCCTAGCGGGGGGGCCCTCCAATGAGCAGTTCTTC	CASSLAGGPSNEQFF
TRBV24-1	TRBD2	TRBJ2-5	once	TGTGCCACCGGGACTACCTCGGGGGGAGAGACCCAGTACTTC	CATGTTSGGETQYF
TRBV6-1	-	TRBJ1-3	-	TGTGCCAGCAGTGATCGCTCTGGAAACACCATATATTTT	CASSDRSGNTIYF
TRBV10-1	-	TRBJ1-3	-	TGCGCCAGCAGTGACAGACTTGGAAACACCATATATTTT	CASSDRLGNTIYF
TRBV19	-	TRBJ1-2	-	TGTGCCAGTAGTACGGGAGGCGTAACTTATGGCTACACCTTC	CASSTGGVTYGYTF
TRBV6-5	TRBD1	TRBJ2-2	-	TGTGCCAGCAGAAGCGGACAGGGGAACACCGGGGAGCTGTTTTTT	CASRSGQGNTGELFF
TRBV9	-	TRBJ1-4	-	TGTGCCAGCAGCCGGGACGTTAATGAAAAACTGTTTTTT	CASSRDVNEKLFF
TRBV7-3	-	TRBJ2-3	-	TGTGCCAGCAGCTTAGGGAGGACAGGACAATCAGATACGCAGTATTTT	CASSLGRTGQSDTQYF
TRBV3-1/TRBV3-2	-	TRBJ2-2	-	TGTGCCAGCAGCCTTCACCGGGCCGCGAACACCGGGGAGCTGTTTTTT	CASSLHRAANTGELFF
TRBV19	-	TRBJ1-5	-	TGTGCCAGTAGTCCCCGGGGGGCCGTGAGCAATCAGCCCCAGCATTTT	CASSPRGAVSNQPQHF
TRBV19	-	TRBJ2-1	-	TGTGCCAGTAGCCACCGGGAAGCACGGTTCTTC	CASSHREARFF
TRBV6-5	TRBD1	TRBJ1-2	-	TGTGCCAGCAGACGCCCGGGACAGGATGCCTACACCTTC	CASRRPGQDAYTF
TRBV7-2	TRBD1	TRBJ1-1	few	TGTGCCAGCAGCTTAACCAGGGGGGATGAAGCTTTCTTT	CASSLTRGDEAFF
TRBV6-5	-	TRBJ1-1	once	TGTGCCAGCAGCCGAGACTCTCTGGGTGAAGCTTTCTTT	CASSRDSLGEAFF
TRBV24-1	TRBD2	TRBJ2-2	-	TGTGCCACCAGTGCGGCGGGGGGGAACACCGGGGAGCTGTTTTTT	CATSAAGGNTGELFF
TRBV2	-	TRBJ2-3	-	TGTGCCAGCAAACGGGACCCCGGGGATACGCAGTATTTT	CASKRDPGDTQYF
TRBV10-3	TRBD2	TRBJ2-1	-	TGTGCCATCAGTGACCATCGGCGGGGGGAGCCCCATGAGCAGTTCTTC	CAISDHRRGEPHEQFF
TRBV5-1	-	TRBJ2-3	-	TGCGCCAGCAGCTTGGAAGGGTCAGATACGCAGTATTTT	CASSLEGSDTQYF
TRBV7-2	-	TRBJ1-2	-	TGTGCCAGCAGCTTAAACGGCGGTGCCTATGGCTACACCTTC	CASSLNGGAYGYTF
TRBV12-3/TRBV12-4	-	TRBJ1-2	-	TGTGCCAGCAGCCGAGACAGGTACTATGGCTACACCTTC	CASSRDRYYGYTF
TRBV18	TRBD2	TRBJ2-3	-	TGTGCCAGCTCACCTGGACTAGTTGATACGCAGTATTTT	CASSPGLVDTQYF
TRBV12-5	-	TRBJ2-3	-	TGTGCTAGTGGTTTGGTACGGGATGGGCAGGTTGTGACAGATACGCAGTATTTT	CASGLVRDGQVVTDTQYF
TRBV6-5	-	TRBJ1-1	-	TGTGCCAGCAGTTTAGTAGCTTTGGGGTTTGGCACTGAAGCTTTCTTT	CASSLVALGFGTEAFF
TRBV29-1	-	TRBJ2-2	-	TGCAGCGTTGTGGGACAGAACACCGGGGAGCTGTTTTTT	CSVVGQNTGELFF
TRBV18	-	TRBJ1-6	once	TGTGCCAGCTCACAGGACACCAGCTCCTATAATTCACCCCTCCACTTT	CASSQDTSSYNSPLHF
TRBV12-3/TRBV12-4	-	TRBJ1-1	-	TGTGCCAGCGCGGGCAGTCAGAACACTGAAGCTTTCTTT	CASAGSQNTEAFF
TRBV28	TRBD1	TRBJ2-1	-	TGTGCCACGGGACAGGCCTACAATGAGCAGTTCTTC	CATGQAYNEQFF
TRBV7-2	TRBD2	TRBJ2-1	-	TGTGCCAGCAGTAAAGACGGGGGGGCCGGCGACAATGAGCAGTTCTTC	CASSKDGGAGDNEQFF
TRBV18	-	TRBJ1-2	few	TGTGCCAGCTCACCTACTCAGGACAGCGGTGGCTACACCTTC	CASSPTQDSGGYTF
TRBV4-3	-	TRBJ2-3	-	TGCGCCAGCAGCCAAGGGACGATGGGGCCAGATACGCAGTATTTT	CASSQGTMGPDTQYF
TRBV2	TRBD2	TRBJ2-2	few	TGTGCCAGCAACGGACTAGCGGGGGGGTGGACCGGGGAGCTGTTTTTT	CASNGLAGGWTGELFF